Listed below are T cell receptor beta chains from one sample, sequenced in a study of T cells in Graves' hyperthyroidism and ophthalmopathy. Via MiXCR, TCRdb re-called the multiplex PCR reads, giving one row per CDR3 protein. The data contain under 750,000 distinct CDR3 sequences, under 20% of them singletons. What was sequenced was blood. These receptors were obtained from a woman between 50 and 59 years old with Graves' hyperthyroidism that later progressed to Graves' ophthalmopathy. Each CDR3 is given with its conserved first and last residue. The D gene is left open where the match is weak. Clone size is shown for a subset of rows, as once, few, many or a class of expanded clone.

d_gene	v_gene	abundance	j_gene	CDR3aa	CDR3nt
NA	TRBV29-1	few	TRBJ1-1	CSVRLPNTEAFF	TGCAGCGTTCGTCTGCCGAACACTGAAGCTTTCTTT
TRBD1	TRBV2	many	TRBJ2-3	CASLGTGRTDTQYF	TGTGCCAGCTTGGGGACAGGGCGCACAGATACGCAGTATTTT
TRBD2	TRBV3-1	NA	TRBJ2-1	CASSQWGLAGPNEQFF	TGTGCCAGCAGCCAGTGGGGACTAGCGGGGCCCAATGAGCAGTTCTTC
NA	TRBV30	many	TRBJ2-3	CAWARLGVADTQYF	TGTGCCTGGGCACGACTAGGGGTGGCAGATACGCAGTATTTT
TRBD1	TRBV4-3	NA	TRBJ2-5	CASSPHYRGGETQYF	TGCGCCAGCAGCCCCCACTACAGGGGCGGGGAGACCCAGTACTTC
TRBD1	TRBV12-3/TRBV12-4	many	TRBJ2-7	CASSPQGAGPYEQYF	TGTGCCAGCAGTCCCCAGGGGGCCGGACCCTACGAGCAGTACTTC
NA	TRBV7-9	NA	TRBJ1-1	CASSSLSRGEAFF	TGTGCCAGCAGCTCCCTTTCTAGAGGTGAAGCTTTCTTT
NA	TRBV5-1	NA	TRBJ1-1	CASSPSGTPEAFF	TGCGCCAGCAGCCCATCCGGGACTCCTGAAGCTTTCTTT
NA	TRBV20-1	NA	TRBJ2-3	CSARVSPPDTQYF	TGCAGTGCTAGAGTCTCACCCCCCGATACGCAGTATTTT
NA	TRBV19	NA	TRBJ1-2	CASSIGTGWRGYTF	TGTGCCAGTAGTATCGGAACAGGGTGGCGTGGCTACACCTTC
TRBD2	TRBV9	NA	TRBJ2-5	CASSERGVPRETQYF	TGTGCCAGCAGCGAGCGGGGGGTCCCGCGGGAGACCCAGTACTTC
TRBD1	TRBV6-9	few	TRBJ2-7	CASSKGTGSIEQYF	TGTGCCAGCAGTAAAGGGACAGGGTCGATCGAGCAGTACTTC
TRBD1	TRBV27	many	TRBJ2-7	CASRKDRDDEQYF	TGTGCCAGCAGAAAAGACAGGGACGACGAGCAGTACTTC
NA	TRBV6-1	many	TRBJ1-4	CASPFGRATNEKLFF	TGTGCCAGCCCGTTTGGACGGGCAACTAATGAAAAACTGTTTTTT
TRBD1	TRBV29-1	many	TRBJ2-7	CSVVTGGSYEQYF	TGCAGCGTTGTGACAGGGGGGTCCTACGAGCAGTACTTC
NA	TRBV7-6	NA	TRBJ1-1	CASSLQTGSTEAFF	TGTGCCAGCAGCTTACAGACAGGATCCACTGAAGCTTTCTTT
TRBD1	TRBV24-1	many	TRBJ2-1	CATRPTGSSYNEQFF	TGTGCCACCAGACCGACAGGGAGCTCCTACAATGAGCAGTTCTTC
NA	TRBV18	many	TRBJ1-1	CASSTSRGGYTEAFF	TGTGCCAGCTCGACTTCTCGGGGGGGGTACACTGAAGCTTTCTTT
NA	TRBV7-9	NA	TRBJ2-1	CASSAPPWNEQFF	TGTGCCAGCAGCGCTCCTCCTTGGAATGAGCAGTTCTTC
NA	TRBV18	many	TRBJ2-5	CASSPRTETQYF	TGTGCCAGCTCACCCCGAACAGAGACCCAGTACTTC
TRBD2	TRBV3-1	many	TRBJ2-1	CASSPRLGLAGGQSYNEQFF	TGTGCCAGCAGCCCTCGGCTAGGACTAGCGGGGGGTCAGTCCTACAATGAGCAGTTCTTC
TRBD2	TRBV20-1	few	TRBJ2-1	CSARVAGLRYNEQFF	TGCAGTGCTAGAGTAGCGGGGTTAAGGTACAATGAGCAGTTCTTC
NA	TRBV15	NA	TRBJ2-1	CATSKDRTTYNEQFF	TGTGCCACCAGCAAGGACCGCACTACCTACAATGAGCAGTTCTTC
NA	TRBV27	many	TRBJ1-1	CASGHESPEAFF	TGTGCCAGCGGCCACGAGTCCCCTGAAGCTTTCTTT
NA	TRBV3-1	few	TRBJ1-2	CASSQKRGYGYTF	TGTGCCAGCAGCCAAAAGCGGGGTTATGGCTACACCTTC
TRBD1	TRBV19	NA	TRBJ1-1	CASSSHRDRGRTEAFF	TGTGCCAGTAGTTCTCACCGGGACAGGGGAAGAACTGAAGCTTTCTTT
NA	TRBV6-2/TRBV6-3	few	TRBJ1-2	CASNEDRDLYGYTF	TGTGCCAGCAACGAGGACAGAGACTTATATGGCTACACCTTC
NA	TRBV7-9	many	TRBJ1-4	CASSLGGGQEKLFF	TGTGCCAGCAGCTTAGGTGGGGGGCAGGAAAAACTGTTTTTT
NA	TRBV19	NA	TRBJ2-3	CASSIGRRGTDTQYF	TGTGCCAGTAGTATTGGGCGGCGCGGAACAGATACGCAGTATTTT
TRBD1	TRBV7-2	NA	TRBJ1-2	CASSWEGAIGYTF	TGTGCCAGCAGCTGGGAGGGGGCAATTGGCTACACCTTC
TRBD1	TRBV7-8	many	TRBJ1-5	CASSRTPGGRQPQHF	TGTGCCAGCAGCAGAACCCCAGGGGGCCGGCAGCCCCAGCATTTT
NA	TRBV28	few	TRBJ2-1	CASSSGRGAFREQFF	TGTGCCAGCAGTTCCGGCAGGGGCGCCTTTCGTGAGCAGTTCTTC
NA	TRBV6-5	NA	TRBJ1-2	CASSYESAYGYTF	TGTGCCAGCAGTTATGAATCTGCCTATGGCTACACCTTC
TRBD2	TRBV6-2/TRBV6-3	many	TRBJ2-3	CASSSFGGASNTQYF	TGTGCCAGCAGTTCCTTCGGGGGGGCCTCGAATACGCAGTATTTT
TRBD2	TRBV20-1	many	TRBJ2-3	CSARDPSGNTDTQYF	TGCAGTGCTAGAGACCCTAGCGGGAACACAGATACGCAGTATTTT
TRBD1	TRBV25-1	NA	TRBJ2-7	CASSEGDRGEQYF	TGTGCCAGCAGTGAAGGAGACAGGGGCGAGCAGTACTTC
NA	TRBV6-1	many	TRBJ1-5	CASSLAAVYSNQPQHF	TGTGCCAGCAGTCTGGCGGCGGTATATAGCAATCAGCCCCAGCATTTT
NA	TRBV5-1	many	TRBJ1-5	CASSLVPVNQPQHF	TGCGCCAGCAGCTTGGTTCCCGTAAATCAGCCCCAGCATTTT
NA	TRBV10-2	many	TRBJ1-2	CASEPAGTRGYTF	TGCGCCAGCGAGCCAGCCGGGACCCGGGGCTACACCTTC
NA	TRBV6-6	NA	TRBJ2-7	CAGSYRDAKYEQYF	TGTGCCGGCAGTTACCGGGACGCAAAATACGAGCAGTACTTC
TRBD1	TRBV5-5	few	TRBJ2-5	CASSQDAPGGGFETQYF	TGTGCCAGCAGCCAAGATGCCCCAGGGGGTGGGTTTGAGACCCAGTACTTC
NA	TRBV7-9	NA	TRBJ2-7	CASSKTRESSYEQYF	TGTGCCAGCAGCAAGACCCGAGAAAGCTCCTACGAGCAGTACTTC
NA	TRBV5-4	NA	TRBJ1-4	CASSLRGAREKLFF	TGTGCCAGCAGCTTACGGGGGGCTCGGGAAAAACTGTTTTTT
TRBD1	TRBV12-3/TRBV12-4	many	TRBJ1-4	CASSLFTGQGNEKLFF	TGTGCCAGCAGTTTATTTACAGGACAGGGGAATGAAAAACTGTTTTTT
TRBD2	TRBV20-1	many	TRBJ2-7	CSASLAGHEQYF	TGCAGTGCTAGTCTAGCGGGCCACGAGCAGTACTTC
NA	TRBV24-1	few	TRBJ1-2	CATSDLIGTLGKLNTF	TGTGCCACCAGTGATTTGATCGGGACCTTGGGGAAGTTAAACACCTTC
NA	TRBV9	NA	TRBJ1-1	CASSLGAVAGAFF	TGTGCCAGCAGCCTCGGGGCGGTTGCTGGAGCTTTCTTT
TRBD1	TRBV20-1	NA	TRBJ1-1	CSARDYAGGDLMNTEAFF	TGCAGTGCTAGAGATTATGCAGGGGGTGATCTCATGAACACTGAAGCTTTCTTT
NA	TRBV7-2	many	TRBJ2-3	CASSLGVGTDTQYF	TGTGCCAGCAGCTTAGGAGTGGGAACAGATACGCAGTATTTT
TRBD1	TRBV20-1	NA	TRBJ1-3	CSAPGTDSGNTIYF	TGCAGTGCTCCAGGGACAGACTCTGGAAACACCATATATTTT
TRBD1	TRBV20-1	few	TRBJ2-7	CSASTGGVYEQYF	TGCAGTGCTTCGACAGGGGGCGTCTACGAGCAGTACTTC
NA	TRBV3-1	many	TRBJ2-3	CASSLTHPSTDTQYF	TGTGCCAGCAGCCTAACACACCCTAGCACAGATACGCAGTATTTT
NA	TRBV30	many	TRBJ1-5	CAWSPGADDQPQHF	TGTGCCTGGAGTCCCGGGGCAGACGATCAGCCCCAGCATTTT
NA	TRBV27	many	TRBJ2-5	CASSSPRDPVETQYF	TGTGCCAGCAGTTCACCCCGGGACCCGGTTGAGACCCAGTACTTC